This record concerns one TCR beta chain sequence. This entry belongs to a study of shared clonotypes between healthy human individuals. The protocol was immunoSEQ multiplex PCR, while the TCRdb copy is restricted to in-frame clones and leaves out a portion. The sample carries a few million clones, less than 95% recorded once. The CDR3 covers 13 residues. The germline V gene has CDR1 MNHEY and CDR2 SVGAGI. Trimming removed 2 bases from V and 6 bases from J, with 10 bases in between. The genes are TRBV6-5 and TRBJ1-2, with D unclear. The sequence was collected from a man between 18 and 35 years old in good health. Some clones in this sample may be carry-over from other donors' samples. The sample comprised naive CD4+ T cells from PBMCs. Subset noted: CD45RA+ positively selected. The DNA for the CDR3 is TGTGCCAGCAGTTACACTGCGGACCATGGCTACACCTTC. Residues: CASSYTADHGYTF.